The 14 T cell receptor beta chains listed next were all sequenced from one sample in a study of T cell changes during pregnancy in multiple sclerosis. Profiled with immunoSEQ multiplex PCR; TCRdb holds only in-frame clones, not every one. The table has approximately 40,000 clones, about 87% seen once. The specimen was CD4+ T cells from peripheral blood mononuclear cells, collected in the second trimester of pregnancy. The receptors come from a female donor with multiple sclerosis, enrolled in a pregnancy study.

The count of this clone is one. This chain uses TRBV5-4 with TRBJ1-1, with TRBD1 as a possible D gene (5 bases). Germline V gene data show CDR1 as SGHNT and CDR2 as YYREEE (reference sequence). Trimming stripped 6 bases from V and 5 bases from J, with 14 bases between. The CDR3 totals 13 residues. DNA for the CDR3: TGTGCCAGCACCGGGCAGGGTTATACTGAAGCTTTCTTT. It codes for CASTGQGYTEAFF.

V usage is TRBV11-1 and J usage is TRBJ2-5, with a possible D match to TRBD1 (6 bases). Trimming took off 3 bases at V and 4 bases at J, with 15 bases between the two ends. The CDR3 extends over 15 amino acids. CDR1 is SGHAT and CDR2 is FQDESV in the germline V gene (reference sequence). CDR3 sequence reads: CASSFPQGIGETQYF. The CDR3 coding sequence is TGTGCCAGCAGCTTTCCGCAGGGGATTGGAGAGACCCAGTACTTC.

The chain has TRBV5-4 and TRBJ1-2, with TRBD1 identical over 7 bases. Germline V gives CDR1 SGHNT, CDR2 YYREEE (reference sequence). CDR3 size: 14 residues. Trimming cost V 2 bases and J 4 bases; bases outside gene matches: 5. As DNA, the CDR3 is TGTGCCAGCAGCTTACAGGGGCCGGGCTATGGCTACACCTTC. It yields the protein CASSLQGPGYGYTF.

The chain carries TRBV28 and TRBJ1-1; 8 bases fit TRBD1. Germline CDR1 reads MDHEN; CDR2 reads SYDVKM. The V segment lost 3 bases and the J segment 6 bases; nucleotides outside the gene matches: 12. The CDR3 is 16 residues long. CDR3 amino acids: CASSFPRTGRVAEAFF. The CDR3 region has the DNA TGTGCCAGCAGTTTCCCCCGGACAGGGAGGGTCGCTGAAGCTTTCTTT.

This chain links TRBV19 with TRBJ2-1, with 7 bases aligning to TRBD1. The CDR3 length is 15 residues. Looked up from germline, CDR1 is LNHDA and CDR2 is SQIVND (reference sequence). J gave up 0 bases and V 11 bases, and 10 bases lay outside the gene matches. The CDR3 loop reads CAASPGQNSYNEQFF. CDR3 nucleotides: TGTGCCGCATCCCCGGGACAGAACTCCTACAATGAGCAGTTCTTC.

This clone was seen just once. V and J are TRBV7-6 and TRBJ1-5; D might be TRBD1 (5 bases). The CDR3 runs 13 residues. The V and J ends lost 3 bases and 5 bases respectively, with 8 bases between them. Germline values: CDR1 SGHVS, CDR2 FNYEAQ. The CDR3 DNA sequence: TGTGCCAGCAGCTTTCGGGGGGATCAGCCCCAGCATTTT. Translating it yields CASSFRGDQPQHF.

The V and J genes are TRBV29-1 and TRBJ2-7; 9 positions agree with TRBD2. The CDR3 has 13 residues. J gave up 4 bases and V 5 bases, and 6 bases lay outside the gene matches. Per the germline V gene, CDR1 is SQVTM and CDR2 is ANQGSEA. CDR3 in amino acids: CSVQLAGIYEQYF. The CDR3 DNA follows: TGCAGCGTTCAGCTAGCGGGAATATACGAGCAGTACTTC.

V usage is TRBV7-8 and J usage is TRBJ2-5; D remains unclear. The germline V and J ends were trimmed by 1 base and 5 bases, with 11 bases remaining between them. CDR1 SGHVS and CDR2 FQNEAQ come from the germline V gene. This CDR3 comprises 14 residues. CDR3 region: CASSLDYRLETQYF. The CDR3, as DNA: TGTGCCAGCAGCTTAGACTACCGGTTGGAGACCCAGTACTTC.

The DNA of the CDR3 is TGTGCCAGCAGCTCAGGGGGCTCTACCACTGAAGCTTTCTTT. It is translated as CASSSGGSTTEAFF. The chain is built from TRBV27 and TRBJ1-1; 8 nucleotides match TRBD1. V gave up 6 bases and J gave up 4 bases; unmatched junction bases: 7. CDR3 length equals 14 residues. Germline loops: CDR1 MNHEY, CDR2 SMNVEV (reference sequence).

The chain has TRBV19 and TRBJ1-1; no clear D gene. With 3 bases removed from V and 1 base from J, the gap between germline ends came to 6 bases. CDR3 size: 13 residues. From germline, CDR1 is LNHDA and CDR2 SQIVND (reference sequence). The CDR3 bases are TGTGCCAGTAGTATTCTCAGGAACACTGAAGCTTTCTTT. Translating it yields CASSILRNTEAFF.

The chain employs TRBV2 and TRBJ2-3, with TRBD1 identical over 8 bases. The CDR3 consists of 13 residues. Germline V CDR1 and CDR2: SNHLY, FYNNEI. CDR3 nucleotide sequence: TGTGCAGGACAGGGAGTCGGAACAGATACGCAGTATTTT. Its translation: CAGQGVGTDTQYF.

V is TRBV6-6 and J is TRBJ1-3, with 9 nucleotides matching TRBD1. V lost 6 bases to trimming and J lost 4 bases; unmatched junction nucleotides: 7. The germline V gene has CDR1 MNHNY and CDR2 SVGAGI (reference sequence). The length of the CDR3 is 15 residues. This chain's CDR3 is CASSATGGEGNTIYF. The CDR3 coding sequence is TGTGCCAGCAGCGCAACAGGGGGCGAAGGAAACACCATATATTTT.

The chain joins TRBV2 to TRBJ2-4, with 11 bases lining up with TRBD2. The CDR3 is 15 amino acids. V trimming: 6 bases; J trimming: 3 bases; junction bases outside the gene matches: 4. CDR1 and CDR2 from the germline V gene are SNHLY and FYNNEI. The DNA of the CDR3 is TGTGCCAGCAGCCCCCTAGCGGGAGGCAAAAACATTCAGTACTTC. Translated: CASSPLAGGKNIQYF. The full variable domain, rest sourced from reference TRBV2 and TRBJ2-4, is EPEVTQTPSHQVTQMGQEVILRCVPISNHLYFYWYRQILGQKVEFLVSFYNNEISEKSEIFDDQFSVERPDGSNFTLKIRSTKLEDSAMYFCASSPLAGGKNIQYFGAGTRLSVL.

The chain joins TRBV30 to TRBJ1-2, with a tentative D call TRBD1 (6 bases). This CDR3 is built from 12 residues. Germline CDR1 is GTSNPN and CDR2 is SVGIG (reference sequence). The V end lost 4 bases, the J end lost 11 bases, and 17 bases lay between the germline ends. The CDR3 nucleotides read TGTGCCTGGAACTCCCAACAGGGCCCGTACACCTTC. It codes for CAWNSQQGPYTF.